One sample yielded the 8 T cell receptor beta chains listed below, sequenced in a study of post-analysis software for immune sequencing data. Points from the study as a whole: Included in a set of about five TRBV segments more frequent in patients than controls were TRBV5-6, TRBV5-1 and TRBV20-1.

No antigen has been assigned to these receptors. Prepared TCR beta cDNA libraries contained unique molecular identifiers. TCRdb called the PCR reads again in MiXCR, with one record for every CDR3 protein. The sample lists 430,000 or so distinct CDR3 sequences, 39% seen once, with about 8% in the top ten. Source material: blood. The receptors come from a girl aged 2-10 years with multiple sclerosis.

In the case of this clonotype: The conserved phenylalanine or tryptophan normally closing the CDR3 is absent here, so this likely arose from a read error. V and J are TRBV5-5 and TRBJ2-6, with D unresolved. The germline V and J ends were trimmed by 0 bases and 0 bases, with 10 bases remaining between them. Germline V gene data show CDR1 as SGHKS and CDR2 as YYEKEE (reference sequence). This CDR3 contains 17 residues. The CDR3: CASSLALGYSGANVLTC. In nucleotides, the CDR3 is TGTGCCAGCAGCTTGGCGCTCGGGTACTCTGGGGCCAACGTCCTGACTTGC.

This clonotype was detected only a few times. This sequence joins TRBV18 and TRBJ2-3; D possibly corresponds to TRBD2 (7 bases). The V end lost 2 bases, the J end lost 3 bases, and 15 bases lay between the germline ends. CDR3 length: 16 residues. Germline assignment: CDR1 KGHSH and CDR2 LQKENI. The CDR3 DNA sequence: TGTGCCAGCTCACCAAACCGGGGGGCTTTGACAGATACGCAGTATTTT. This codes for CASSPNRGALTDTQYF. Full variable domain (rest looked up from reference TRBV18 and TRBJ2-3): NAGVMQNPRHLVRRRGQEARLRCSPMKGHSHVYWYRQLPEEGLKFMVYLQKENIIDESGMPKERFSAEFPKEGPSILRIQQVVRGDSAAYFCASSPNRGALTDTQYFGPGTRLTVL.

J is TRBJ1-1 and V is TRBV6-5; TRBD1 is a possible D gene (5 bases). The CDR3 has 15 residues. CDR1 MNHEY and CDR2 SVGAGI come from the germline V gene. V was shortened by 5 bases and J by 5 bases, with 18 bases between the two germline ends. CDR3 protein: CASSRGGAKVTEAFF. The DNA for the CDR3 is TGTGCCAGCAGTAGAGGAGGGGCGAAGGTGACTGAAGCTTTCTTT.

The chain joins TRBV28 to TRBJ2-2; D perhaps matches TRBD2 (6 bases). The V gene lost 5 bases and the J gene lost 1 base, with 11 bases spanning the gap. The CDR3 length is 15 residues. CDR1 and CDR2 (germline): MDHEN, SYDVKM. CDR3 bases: TGTGCCAGCAGTCGCGGCGGGGAGAACACCGGGGAGCTGTTTTTT. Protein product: CASSRGGENTGELFF.

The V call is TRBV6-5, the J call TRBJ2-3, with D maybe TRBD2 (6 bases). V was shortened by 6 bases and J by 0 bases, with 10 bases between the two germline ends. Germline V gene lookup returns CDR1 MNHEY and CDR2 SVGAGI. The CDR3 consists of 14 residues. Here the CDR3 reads CASRPGVSTDTQYF. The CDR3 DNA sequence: TGTGCCAGCAGACCGGGGGTTAGCACAGATACGCAGTATTTT.

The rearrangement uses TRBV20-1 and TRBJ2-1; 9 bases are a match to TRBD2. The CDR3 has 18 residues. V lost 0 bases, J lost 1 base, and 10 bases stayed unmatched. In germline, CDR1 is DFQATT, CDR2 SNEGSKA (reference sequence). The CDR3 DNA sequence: TGCAGTGCTAGAGACCCCCAACTAGCGGGCGTTTCCTACAATGAGCAGTTCTTC. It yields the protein CSARDPQLAGVSYNEQFF.

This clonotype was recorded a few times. The CDR3 DNA is TGCGCCAGCAGCCCGGGGACTAGAGGCTCCTACGAGCAGTACTTC. Encoded protein: CASSPGTRGSYEQYF. The rearrangement uses TRBV5-1 and TRBJ2-7, with TRBD2 identical over 8 bases. The ends lost 4 bases at V and 0 bases at J; junction bases unmatched: 6. The CDR3 is 15 amino acids. Germline CDR1 reads SGHRS; CDR2 reads YFSETQ.

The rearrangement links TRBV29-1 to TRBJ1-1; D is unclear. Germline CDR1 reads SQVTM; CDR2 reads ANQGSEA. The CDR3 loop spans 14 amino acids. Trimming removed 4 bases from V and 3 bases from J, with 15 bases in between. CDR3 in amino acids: CSVVRGNGDTEAFF. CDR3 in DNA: TGCAGCGTTGTAAGAGGAAATGGGGACACTGAAGCTTTCTTT.